This T cell receptor beta chain appears in the sequencing data of a study of cytomegalovirus exposure and HLA in healthy donors. Whole-study results and caveats: TCR beta V- and J-gene trimming was later associated with a missense DCLRE1C variant. In a later analysis, DRB1 alleles had the most associated TCRs; HLA-C alleles the fewest. As was reported, the classifier diagnosed cytomegalovirus status with high specificity and sensitivity. Data from an earlier analysis indicated that most TCR beta V segments were productive either about 90% or about 30% of the time.

The PCR used 60 Vbeta and 13 Jbeta primers. Assay used: immunoSEQ multiplex PCR; TCRdb lists only in-frame clones, some missing. The table lists 95,000 to 150,000 clones, under 80% of them singletons. Comment on this clone: Its antigen is undetermined.

Germline V lookup: CDR1 SGDLS, CDR2 YYNGEE. The CDR3 runs to 12 residues. The V and J ends lost 2 bases and 4 bases respectively, with 6 bases between them. Sequencing was carried out using PBMCs. The sequence derives from a man aged 35-49 years in good health and CMV-seropositive. The chain employs TRBV9 and TRBJ1-1; D unclear. As DNA, the CDR3 is TGTGCCAGCAGCGTGTTCGGCACTGAAGCTTTCTTT. It encodes CASSVFGTEAFF.